This T cell receptor (beta chain) is from a study of CD8+ T cells in alopecia areata. Study-level background: Treated patients were dosed with oral tofacitinib, taking 5 to 10 mg twice daily. Notes on the study in general: Lesional tissue from the scalp (especially in alopecia totalis/universalis) showed higher clonality than normal scalp.

V gave up 4 bases and J gave up 9 bases; unmatched junction bases: 17. This CDR3 contains 17 residues. The germline V gene encodes CDR1 PRHDT and CDR2 FYEKMQ (reference sequence). Reverse transcription of extracted RNA yielded cDNA, which provided the sequencing template. Clones were sequenced by immunoSEQ multiplex PCR, and TCRdb holds only the in-frame ones, with some missing. This sample has 150,000 or so clones; around 47% occur once, and the top ten carry over 5.5%. Concerning this clone: The antigen is unknown.

This sequence joins TRBV13 and TRBJ2-1, with 8 bases lining up with TRBD2. Sequenced input: CD4+ T cells sorted from blood. The TCR was taken from a human donor with alopecia areata. Here the CDR3 DNA reads TGTGCCAGCAGCTGGGGCACGGGAGGGCCTTCTCGCGGTGAGCAGTTCTTC. Residues: CASSWGTGGPSRGEQFF. Full variable domain (outside the CDR3, taken from reference TRBV13 and TRBJ2-1): AAGVIQSPRHLIKEKRETATLKCYPIPRHDTVYWYQQGPGQDPQFLISFYEKMQSDKGSIPDRFSAQQFSDYHSELNMSSLELGDSALYFCASSWGTGGPSRGEQFFGPGTRLTVL.